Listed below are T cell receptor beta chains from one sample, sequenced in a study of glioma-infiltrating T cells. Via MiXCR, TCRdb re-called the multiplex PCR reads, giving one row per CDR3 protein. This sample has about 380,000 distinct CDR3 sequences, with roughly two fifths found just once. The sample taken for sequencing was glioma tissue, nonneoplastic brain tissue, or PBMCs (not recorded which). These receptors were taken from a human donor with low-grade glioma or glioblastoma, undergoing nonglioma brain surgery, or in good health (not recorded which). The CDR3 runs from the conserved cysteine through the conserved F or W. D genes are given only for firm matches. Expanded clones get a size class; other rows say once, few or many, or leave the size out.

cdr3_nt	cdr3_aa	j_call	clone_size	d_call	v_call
TGTGCCAGCAACACTCAAAAAGAGACCCAGTACTTC	CASNTQKETQYF	TRBJ2-5	.	.	TRBV7-9
TGTGCCAGCAGCCATAGCGGGCATAGCTCCTGCGAGCAGTACTTC	CASSHSGHSSCEQYF	TRBJ2-7	.	TRBD2	TRBV7-2
TGTGCCAGCAGTGTGGACAGATTCACAGATACGCAGTATTTT	CASSVDRFTDTQYF	TRBJ2-3	many	.	TRBV6-1
TGCAGTGCGGGGAGCCTAGCGGGAGCCTTCTTTAGCACAGATACGCAGTATTTT	CSAGSLAGAFFSTDTQYF	TRBJ2-3	many	TRBD2	TRBV20-1
TGCAGTGCTAGAGATAGTAAGGGACTAGTGTTCGAGCAGTACTTC	CSARDSKGLVFEQYF	TRBJ2-7	once	TRBD2	TRBV20-1
TGTGCCAGCAGCGTACCGGGACAGGCGAACACTGAAGCTTTCTTT	CASSVPGQANTEAFF	TRBJ1-1	few	TRBD1	TRBV4-2
TGTGCCAGCAGCCCCTACTCAACGAGGACTAGCGAATACGAGCAGTACTTC	CASSPYSTRTSEYEQYF	TRBJ2-7	.	TRBD2	TRBV7-6
TGTGCCAGCAGTCCACCCTCGGTTGGGGGAGTCTACGAGCGGTACTTC	CASSPPSVGGVYERYF	TRBJ2-7	.	.	TRBV6-5
TGTGCCAGGGGGGGCGCTCTCCCTGAAGCTTTCTTT	CARGGALPEAFF	TRBJ1-1	once	.	TRBV7-9
TGTGCCAGCAGCTTTAACAGGCCGAACACTGAAGCTTTCTTT	CASSFNRPNTEAFF	TRBJ1-1	.	.	TRBV11-2
TGTGCCAGCAGTTTAGCGGCAGGGATACCCGGGGAGCTGTTTTTT	CASSLAAGIPGELFF	TRBJ2-2	few	.	TRBV28
TGTGCCAGCAGCTTTAGGACAGGGCGGTATGAAGCTTTCTTT	CASSFRTGRYEAFF	TRBJ1-1	few	TRBD1	TRBV5-4
TGTGCCAGCAACGACGGGGCCTTTAGCACAGATACGCAGTATTTT	CASNDGAFSTDTQYF	TRBJ2-3	.	.	TRBV28
TGTGCCACCAGCAGCGAACCCGGACAGGGCTACGAGCAGTACTTC	CATSSEPGQGYEQYF	TRBJ2-7	few	TRBD1	TRBV15
TGTGCCAGCAGTTACTCGTACGGGAGGACCAACACCGGGGAGCTGTTTTTT	CASSYSYGRTNTGELFF	TRBJ2-2	.	TRBD2	TRBV6-5
TGCAGTGCTAGCCAAGAGGGACAGTTCCACGAGCAGTACTTC	CSASQEGQFHEQYF	TRBJ2-7	few	TRBD1	TRBV20-1
TGCAGTGCTCCCAACCGGGATTCCGCTTTTTACGAGCAGTACTTC	CSAPNRDSAFYEQYF	TRBJ2-7	many	.	TRBV20-1
TGTGCCAGCAGCCGCCCGGGACAGGGCAAGTACTTC	CASSRPGQGKYF	TRBJ2-7	many	TRBD1	TRBV27
TGTGCCAGCAGCTTAGTCCCTAGCGGGAGGGCCCTCGGTGAGCAGTTCTTC	CASSLVPSGRALGEQFF	TRBJ2-1	.	TRBD2	TRBV11-2
TGTGCCAGCTCACCAATGGACCGATACTCTGGAAACACCATATATTTT	CASSPMDRYSGNTIYF	TRBJ1-3	few	.	TRBV18